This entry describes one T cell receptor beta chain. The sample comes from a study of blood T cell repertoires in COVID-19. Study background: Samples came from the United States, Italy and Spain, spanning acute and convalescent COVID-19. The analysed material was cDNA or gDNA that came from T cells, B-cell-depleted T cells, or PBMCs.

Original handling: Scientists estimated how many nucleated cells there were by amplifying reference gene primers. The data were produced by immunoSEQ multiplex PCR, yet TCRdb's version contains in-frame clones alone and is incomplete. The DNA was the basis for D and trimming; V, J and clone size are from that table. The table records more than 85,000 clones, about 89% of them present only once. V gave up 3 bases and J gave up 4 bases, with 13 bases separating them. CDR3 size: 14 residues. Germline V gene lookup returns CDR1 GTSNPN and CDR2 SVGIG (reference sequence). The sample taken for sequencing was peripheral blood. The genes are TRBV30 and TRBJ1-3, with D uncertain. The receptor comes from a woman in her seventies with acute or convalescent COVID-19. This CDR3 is CAWRTPVAGNTIYF. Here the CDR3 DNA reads TGTGCCTGGAGAACCCCGGTCGCGGGAAACACCATATATTTT.